The 16 T cell receptor beta chains presented below share a single source sample, sequenced in a study of T-cell reconstitution after alpha-beta-depleted transplantation in children. Library preparation (for TCRbeta) was performed with unique molecular identifiers. TCRdb itself ran the PCR reads through MiXCR, one entry per CDR3 protein. The sample contains about 610,000 distinct CDR3 sequences, over 9.5% of which appear only once. Sequencing used PBMCs from the stem cell graft donor, obtained from the stem cell graft. These receptors originate from a human donor who donated a stem cell graft to a child with acute myeloid leukemia.

The V gene is TRBV20-1, the J gene TRBJ2-7; 8 bases align to TRBD1. CDR1 is DFQATT, CDR2 SNEGSKA, per germline (reference sequence). V trimming: 1 base; J trimming: 3 bases; junction bases outside the gene matches: 23. The CDR3 length is 20 residues. The CDR3 coding sequence is TGCAGTGCTAGAGTATCAGTTTGGGGACAGGATCTCGAGGTTGGCTACGAGCAGTACTTC. It yields the protein CSARVSVWGQDLEVGYEQYF.

The V gene is TRBV29-1, the J gene TRBJ1-2; maybe TRBD1 (6 bases). CDR1 and CDR2 (germline): SQVTM, ANQGSEA. Trimming shortened V by 3 bases and J by 7 bases, and 15 bases separated the two germline ends. There are 13 residues in the CDR3. CDR3 DNA: TGCAGCGTTGATTTCGGGGGCTCAGGTGGCTACACCTTC. The encoded protein is CSVDFGGSGGYTF.

As regards this clonotype: A much larger clone lies a single base off, so this may be a read error. This chain connects TRBV5-1 to TRBJ2-6, with 7 positions matching TRBD1. This CDR3 has 18 residues. Germline loops: CDR1 SGHRS, CDR2 YFSETQ. CDR3 DNA: TGCGCCAGCAGCTTGGCCGTTTTGACAGGGTCCGGGGCCAACGGCCTGACTTTC. It specifies CASSLAVLTGSGANGLTF. The variable domain in full, completed from reference TRBV5-1 and TRBJ2-6, reads KAGVTQTPRYLIKTRGQQVTLSCSPISGHRSVSWYQQTPGQGLQFLFEYFSETQRNKGNFPGRFSGRQFSNSRSEMNVSTLELGDSALYLCASSLAVLTGSGANGLTFGAGSRLTVL.

This clonotype was detected a few times. The chain has TRBV24-1 and TRBJ1-1; unclear D gene. Germline V gene sequence: CDR1 KGHDR, CDR2 SFDVKD. CDR3 length: 15 residues. Trimming took off 4 bases at V and 1 base at J, with 12 bases between the two ends. The DNA for the CDR3 is TGTGCCACCAGTGACCCAAGCGACAAGAACACTGAAGCTTTCTTT. Translated: CATSDPSDKNTEAFF.

This clonotype has at least ten counts. The V call is TRBV20-1, the J call TRBJ2-7, with 9 bases that match TRBD2. The CDR3 sequence is 14 residues long. Germline V CDR1 and CDR2: DFQATT, SNEGSKA (reference sequence). J gave up 3 bases and V 5 bases, and 8 bases lay outside the gene matches. The CDR3 region has the DNA TGCAGTGCTTTACACCCACTAGCGGGCTACGAGCAGTACTTC. It is translated as CSALHPLAGYEQYF.

This clonotype was seen repeatedly, ten times or more. This chain joins TRBV5-1 and TRBJ2-7, with 11 bases fitting TRBD1. CDR3 length equals 14 residues. V trimming: 4 bases; J trimming: 6 bases; junction bases outside the gene matches: 6. In germline, CDR1 is SGHRS, CDR2 YFSETQ. CDR3 protein: CASSLRDRGSEQYF. The CDR3 coding sequence is TGCGCCAGCAGCCTCCGGGACAGGGGGTCCGAGCAGTACTTC.

The table lists this clonotype with a few counts. This sequence joins TRBV20-1 and TRBJ2-1, with D hard to call. V was shortened by 6 bases and J by 6 bases, with 15 bases between the two germline ends. Per the germline V gene, CDR1 is DFQATT and CDR2 is SNEGSKA (reference sequence). This CDR3 contains 13 residues. The CDR3 DNA sequence: TGCAGTGCAGAAGGTTCGGCGACCAATGAGCAGTTCTTC. This translates into CSAEGSATNEQFF.

V is TRBV2 and J is TRBJ2-2, with D perhaps TRBD1 (6 bases). Trimming cost V 6 bases and J 4 bases, with 9 bases left between them. This CDR3 has 13 residues. The germline CDR1 and CDR2 sequences are SNHLY and FYNNEI. This CDR3 is CASRGTFTGELFF. The CDR3 bases are TGTGCCAGCAGGGGGACATTCACCGGGGAGCTGTTTTTT.

This clonotype was seen many times. The J gene is TRBJ2-3, the V gene TRBV7-2; 8 positions match TRBD2. J lost 10 bases, V lost 1 base, and 13 bases had no gene match. Germline lookup yields CDR1 SGHTA and CDR2 FQGNSA. This CDR3 region has 16 residues. This CDR3 reads CASSLEGTGGPGSQYF. The CDR3 DNA follows: TGTGCCAGCAGCTTAGAGGGGACGGGAGGGCCCGGCTCGCAGTATTTT.

This clonotype was picked up a small number of times. This chain uses TRBV5-1 with TRBJ1-1; no reliable D call. The CDR3 spans 17 residues. Germline-derived CDR1 and CDR2 are SGHRS and YFSETQ. Deletions cut 0 bases from V and 1 base from J, with 16 bases between. In DNA, the CDR3 is TGCGCCAGCAGCTTGGGTCATGGAATGATGGGGAACACTGAAGCTTTCTTT. Translation gives CASSLGHGMMGNTEAFF.

The chain carries TRBV5-6 and TRBJ1-1, with 9 nucleotides matching TRBD1. The CDR3 runs to 15 residues. With 2 bases clipped from V and 4 bases from J, the junction kept 6 bases outside the gene matches. The V gene's germline CDR1 is SGHDT and CDR2 YYEEEE. The CDR3 loop is CASSFSGTGTTEAFF. CDR3 DNA: TGTGCCAGCAGCTTCTCCGGGACAGGGACCACTGAAGCTTTCTTT.

The rearrangement links TRBV11-2 to TRBJ2-2; TRBD1 matches at 8 bases. The J segment lost 3 bases and the V segment lost 6 bases, leaving 15 bases of the junction unmatched. The length of the CDR3 is 18 residues. Germline V gives CDR1 SGHAT, CDR2 FQNNGV. The CDR3 here is CASRTRWTGILHTGELFF. Written as DNA, the CDR3 is TGTGCCAGCAGGACCCGGTGGACAGGGATATTGCACACCGGGGAGCTGTTTTTT.

This clonotype was seen at least ten times. The chain has TRBV29-1 and TRBJ1-3; D gene uncertain. This CDR3 has 11 residues. The V end lost 4 bases, the J end lost 0 bases, and 1 base lay between the germline ends. Per the germline V gene, CDR1 is SQVTM and CDR2 is ANQGSEA. Here the CDR3 DNA reads TGCAGCGTTGGCTCTGGAAACACCATATATTTT. This gives the protein CSVGSGNTIYF.

This clonotype was found a few times. The chain has TRBV12-3 or TRBV12-4 and TRBJ2-5, with D unclear. CDR3 length equals 15 residues. V lost 1 base, J lost 2 bases, and 11 bases lay in between. The CDR3 sequence: CASSLVQTFQETQYF. In DNA, the CDR3 is TGTGCCAGCAGTTTAGTTCAGACCTTTCAAGAGACCCAGTACTTC.

Points on this clonotype: This clone may be a read error of a much larger clone one base away. The gene calls are TRBV7-3 and TRBJ2-3; no firm D call. The CDR3 is 12 residues long. Trimming shortened V by 3 bases and J by 4 bases, and 5 bases separated the two germline ends. The germline V gene encodes CDR1 SGHTA and CDR2 FQGTGA. The CDR3 region is CASSLPPDTQYF. The CDR3 DNA reads as TGTGCCAGCAGCTTGCCCCCAGATACGCAGTATTTT.

The J gene is TRBJ2-7, the V gene TRBV29-1, with D possibly matching TRBD2 (6 bases). The CDR3 is 15 amino acids. V gave up 0 bases and J gave up 4 bases, with 16 bases separating them. Germline CDR1 reads SQVTM; CDR2 reads ANQGSEA. As DNA, the CDR3 is TGCAGCGTTGAAGAAGGGTTTGCGGGAAGGTACGAGCAGTACTTC. This translates into CSVEEGFAGRYEQYF.